One and the same sample provided the 10 T cell receptor beta chains below, sequenced in a study of cytomegalovirus exposure and HLA in healthy donors. Both 60 Vbeta primers and 13 Jbeta primers went into the PCR. TCRdb's table, derived via immunoSEQ multiplex PCR, lists solely in-frame clones and lacks some. Of some 140,000 clones in the sample, more than 75% are singletons; the top ten hold 8.1%. What was sequenced was PBMCs. These receptors came from a woman aged 45-65 years in good health and CMV-seropositive.

The chain combines TRBV6-6 with TRBJ1-1, with D perhaps matching TRBD1 (6 bases). Trimming took 6 bases from V and 1 from J, leaving 15 bases between them. The CDR3 is 15 residues long. CDR1 MNHNY and CDR2 SVGAGI come from the germline V gene (reference sequence). The CDR3 DNA sequence: TGTGCCAGCAGCCCTGGACAGTTCTCGAACACTGAAGCTTTCTTT. Amino acids: CASSPGQFSNTEAFF.

This clone turned up a few times. This CDR3 is also generated by other DNA sequences in the sample. V is TRBV6-5 and J is TRBJ2-2; TRBD1 matches 7 bases. CDR1 is MNHEY, CDR2 SVGAGI, per germline. Losses at the gene ends were 6 bases for V and 6 bases for J; bases not matched to a gene: 10. The CDR3 length is 15 residues. CDR3 nucleotides: TGTGCCAGCAGCAGACAGGGTCCGAGTCCCGGGGAGCTGTTTTTT. Translating it yields CASSRQGPSPGELFF.

This clone was counted once. The V call is TRBV28, the J call TRBJ2-1, with D possibly being TRBD1 (6 bases). The CDR3 is made up of 17 amino acids. In germline, CDR1 is MDHEN, CDR2 SYDVKM. The V end lost 1 base, the J end lost 0 bases, and 13 bases lay between the germline ends. The CDR3 spells CASSLYFRGSSYNEQFF. Here the CDR3 DNA reads TGTGCCAGCAGTTTATATTTCAGGGGAAGCTCCTACAATGAGCAGTTCTTC.

To note about this clone: Here the CDR3 omits its conserved ending phenylalanine or tryptophan, so a read error is the likely source. It is unclear where the CDR3 begins or ends on the DNA, so no DNA is shown, and the CDR3 is as TCRdb lists it. CDR3 sequence: CSARGMAHL. The chain combines TRBV20-1 with TRBJ1-2; the DNA was not used to check the table's D call, TRBD1. With termini counted, the CDR3 has 9 amino acids. The germline gives CDR1 DFQATT, CDR2 SNEGSKA (reference sequence).

Only one count was recorded for this clone. The rearrangement uses TRBV5-5 and TRBJ2-7; the match to TRBD2 covers 10 bases. CDR1 is SGHKS, CDR2 YYEKEE, per germline (reference sequence). J was trimmed by 9 bases and V by 2 bases; bases with no gene match: 11. The CDR3 totals 15 residues. The CDR3 nucleotides read TGTGCCAGCAGCTTTGAGGGACTAGCGACGAGGGGGCAGTACTTC. Encoded protein: CASSFEGLATRGQYF.

This clone was detected a few times. The genes are TRBV18 and TRBJ1-3; D is undetermined. Germline-derived CDR1 and CDR2 are KGHSH and LQKENI. This CDR3 has 14 residues. V lost 7 bases, J lost 1 base, and 11 bases lay in between. CDR3 sequence (DNA): TGTGCCAGCTTACTAGACACTTCTGGAAACACCATATATTTT. It yields the protein CASLLDTSGNTIYF.

The CDR3 reads CASSYATGGAYGYTF. CDR3 nucleotide sequence: TGTGCCAGCAGTTACGCAACAGGGGGCGCTTATGGCTACACCTTC. J is TRBJ1-2 and V is TRBV6-5; 9 positions match TRBD1. Per germline, CDR1 MNHEY and CDR2 SVGAGI. The V and J ends lost 2 bases and 5 bases, in that order; junction bases with no gene match: 6. The CDR3 runs 15 residues.

This chain uses TRBV15 with TRBJ2-2; D is perhaps TRBD2 (6 bases). V lost 3 bases and J 0 bases, leaving 14 bases between the germline ends. This CDR3 spans 17 amino acids. CDR1 is LNHNV and CDR2 is YYDKDF in the germline V gene (reference sequence). The CDR3 spells CATSSYSGTSNTGELFF. In DNA, the CDR3 is TGTGCCACCAGCAGTTATTCCGGGACTTCGAACACCGGGGAGCTGTTTTTT.

A note on this clone: Other DNA sequences of this sample code for an identical CDR3. The chain is built from TRBV7-9 and TRBJ1-1, with D hard to call. Deletions cut 1 base from V and 5 bases from J, with 8 bases between. Germline CDR1 SEHNR, CDR2 FQNEAQ (reference sequence). The CDR3 is 13 residues long. This CDR3 is CASSLGGMTEAFF. CDR3 coding DNA: TGTGCCAGCAGCTTAGGAGGGATGACTGAAGCTTTCTTT.

CDR3 DNA sequence: TGTGCCTGGAGTGGGGGGCGGTTCGGGGAGCTGTTTTTT. Its protein product is CAWSGGRFGELFF. The chain carries TRBV30 and TRBJ2-2; a weak D match, TRBD1 (6 bases). Germline CDR1 reads GTSNPN; CDR2 reads SVGIG (reference sequence). V lost 1 base to trimming and J lost 7 bases, with 10 bases between them. The CDR3 covers 13 residues.